The next 23 T cell receptor beta chains were all read from a single sample in a study of PD-1 blockade in classical Hodgkin lymphoma. Libraries were prepared by immunoSEQ multiplex PCR; TCRdb keeps only in-frame clonotypes and omits some of them. The repertoire includes 21,000 or so clones, about three quarters of them detected once, and roughly 40% sits in the top ten. Each patient's relapse followed autologous stem cell transplantation, and brentuximab vedotin exposure varied. The sample was peripheral blood mononuclear cells (PBMCs), taken before the second cycle of nivolumab. These receptors came from a human donor with classical Hodgkin lymphoma.

This sequence joins TRBV5-1 and TRBJ2-3; unclear D gene. Germline V lookup: CDR1 SGHRS, CDR2 YFSETQ. V was pared by 0 bases and J by 6 bases, with 11 bases between. This CDR3 is 14 amino acids long. The CDR3 loop is CASSLARGTDTQYF. Here the CDR3 DNA reads TGCGCCAGCAGCTTGGCAAGAGGAACGGATACGCAGTATTTT.

The chain couples TRBV4-1 to TRBJ1-1; unclear D gene. Deletions cut 4 bases from V and 1 base from J, with 13 bases between. The CDR3 extends over 15 amino acids. Germline V gene sequence: CDR1 MGHRA, CDR2 YSYEKL. In DNA, the CDR3 is TGCGCCAGCAGCCTATCGCGAACGGGGAACACTGAAGCTTTCTTT. Translated, it gives CASSLSRTGNTEAFF.

The rearrangement joins TRBV14 to TRBJ1-4; weak D call: TRBD1 (6 bases). The V end lost 1 base, the J end lost 6 bases, and 9 bases lay between the germline ends. Germline V gene lookup returns CDR1 SGHDN and CDR2 FVKESK. The CDR3 extends over 14 amino acids. The CDR3 here is CASSQGTAYEKLFF. The CDR3 nucleotides are TGTGCCAGCAGCCAAGGGACAGCATATGAAAAACTGTTTTTT.

This chain joins TRBV5-8 and TRBJ1-5; 8 bases are shared with TRBD1. The germline V gene encodes CDR1 SGHTS and CDR2 YDEGEE. The CDR3 covers 15 residues. V trimming: 3 bases; J trimming: 5 bases; junction bases outside the gene matches: 7. Here the CDR3 DNA reads TGTGCCAGCAGCTCCGGGACAGGCGGGTATCAGCCCCAGCATTTT. It yields the protein CASSSGTGGYQPQHF.

V usage is TRBV19 and J usage is TRBJ1-1; no clear D gene. V lost 5 bases and J 7 bases, leaving 14 bases between the germline ends. Germline V lookup: CDR1 LNHDA, CDR2 SQIVND (reference sequence). There are 13 residues in the CDR3. The CDR3 coding sequence is TGTGCCAGTAGTCTATACACGACTAGTGAAGCTTTCTTT. Its protein is CASSLYTTSEAFF.

This CDR3 is CASTKQGGTEAFF. DNA for the CDR3: TGTGCCAGCACTAAACAGGGGGGCACTGAAGCTTTCTTT. The chain joins TRBV6-1 to TRBJ1-1, with 8 bases that match TRBD1. This CDR3 has 13 amino acids. V shed 7 bases and J 4 bases; nucleotides not matched to a gene: 5. Looked up from germline, CDR1 is MNHNS and CDR2 is SASEGT.

The rearrangement links TRBV5-1 to TRBJ1-3; D remains ambiguous. CDR3 length: 16 residues. With 0 bases removed from V and 0 bases from J, the gap between germline ends came to 10 bases. CDR1 is SGHRS, CDR2 YFSETQ, per germline. The CDR3 bases are TGCGCCAGCAGCTTGGCAACCGGACGCTCTGGAAACACCATATATTTT. Residues: CASSLATGRSGNTIYF.

The chain joins TRBV10-3 to TRBJ2-2, with unresolved D. This CDR3 contains 15 residues. CDR1 is ENHRY and CDR2 is SYGVKD in the germline V gene. V was cut by 2 bases and J by 2 bases, with 9 bases left in between. CDR3 DNA: TGTGCCATCAGTGAGAGCGCGGTAAACACCGGGGAGCTGTTTTTT. Residues: CAISESAVNTGELFF.

This clone showed up just a few times. The V and J genes are TRBV27 and TRBJ1-5; no firm D call. Germline CDR1 and CDR2: MNHEY and SMNVEV (reference sequence). The CDR3 is 13 amino acids. Trimming removed 5 bases from V and 0 bases from J, with 5 bases in between. CDR3 region: CASSDLSNQPQHF. The CDR3, as DNA: TGTGCCAGCAGTGACCTTAGCAATCAGCCCCAGCATTTT.

This sequence joins TRBV6-1 and TRBJ2-6; no firm D call. This CDR3 comprises 15 residues. V shed 5 bases and J shed 2 bases, with 10 bases lying between them. Looked up from germline, CDR1 is MNHNS and CDR2 is SASEGT. CDR3 residues: CASSPSKAGANVLTF. The CDR3 DNA reads as TGTGCCAGCAGTCCAAGTAAGGCTGGGGCCAACGTCCTGACTTTC.

The V gene is TRBV7-9, the J gene TRBJ2-7; TRBD2 agrees at 8 bases. CDR3 size: 15 residues. Unmatched junction bases numbered 9, after V lost 4 bases and J lost 4 bases. Germline-derived CDR1 and CDR2 are SEHNR and FQNEAQ (reference sequence). CDR3 loop: CASSSPEREHYEQYF. The DNA for the CDR3 is TGTGCCAGCAGCTCCCCCGAGCGGGAGCATTACGAGCAGTACTTC.

The DNA for the CDR3 is TGTGCCAGCAATAGCCAGGGTGCGGCCGGGGAGCTGTTTTTT. It is translated as CASNSQGAAGELFF. The chain carries TRBV25-1 and TRBJ2-2; a weak D match, TRBD1 (5 bases). The V and J ends lost 7 bases and 6 bases respectively, with 15 bases between them. CDR1 MGHDK and CDR2 SYGVNS come from the germline V gene. The CDR3 spans 14 residues.

This chain joins TRBV14 and TRBJ2-7; D may match TRBD1 or TRBD2 (5 bases each). V was shortened by 4 bases and J by 2 bases, with 12 bases between the two germline ends. The CDR3 covers 14 residues. The germline gives CDR1 SGHDN, CDR2 FVKESK. The CDR3 DNA is TGTGCCAGCAGCCGACCGGGACGGACCTACGAGCAGTACTTC. Translation: CASSRPGRTYEQYF.

The CDR3 DNA sequence: TGTGCCAGCAGCGTAGGGGGAAATGAAAAACTGTTTTTT. This encodes CASSVGGNEKLFF. The rearrangement uses TRBV9 and TRBJ1-4, with D unresolved. V lost 0 bases and J 5 bases, leaving 5 bases between the germline ends. The CDR3 contains 13 residues. Germline V gene lookup returns CDR1 SGDLS and CDR2 YYNGEE. The entire variable domain, with the rest obtained from reference TRBV9 and TRBJ1-4, is as follows: DSGVTQTPKHLITATGQRVTLRCSPRSGDLSVYWYQQSLDQGLQFLIQYYNGEERAKGNILERFSAQQFPDLHSELNLSSLELGDSALYFCASSVGGNEKLFFGSGTQLSVL.

The rearrangement joins TRBV7-6 to TRBJ2-1; perhaps TRBD1 as D (6 bases). V shed 5 bases and J shed 5 bases, with 10 bases lying between them. Germline CDR1 reads SGHVS; CDR2 reads FNYEAQ. This CDR3 has 13 residues. In DNA, the CDR3 is TGTGCCAGCAGCCCTTGGACAGACAATGAGCAGTTCTTC. It encodes CASSPWTDNEQFF.

V usage is TRBV2 and J usage is TRBJ2-7; D could derive from TRBD1 or TRBD2 (5 bases each). The CDR3 extends over 14 amino acids. Germline V lookup: CDR1 SNHLY, CDR2 FYNNEI. The V end was cut by 6 bases, the J end by 3 bases, with 15 bases between. The CDR3 protein is CASREGRLLYEQYF. DNA of the CDR3: TGTGCCAGCAGAGAGGGACGGCTACTCTACGAGCAGTACTTC.

The chain couples TRBV4-2 to TRBJ2-3; TRBD2 matches 10 bases. CDR3 size: 17 residues. Germline V gene sequence: CDR1 LGHNA, CDR2 YNFKEQ. Trimming removed 5 bases from V and 6 bases from J; junction bases left unmatched: 14. CDR3 protein: CASSLAGLAGVYDTQYF. In nucleotides, the CDR3 is TGTGCCAGCAGCTTAGCAGGGCTAGCGGGAGTATACGATACGCAGTATTTT.

This rearrangement joins TRBV19 to TRBJ2-3; 10 nucleotides agree with TRBD2. CDR3 length: 15 amino acids. Germline V CDR1 and CDR2: LNHDA, SQIVND (reference sequence). Trimming cost V 5 bases and J 4 bases; bases outside gene matches: 6. CDR3 DNA: TGTGCCAGTAGTGTAGCGGGAGGTGGGTCAGATACGCAGTATTTT. It translates to CASSVAGGGSDTQYF. The full variable domain, completed using reference TRBV19 and TRBJ2-3, is DGGITQSPKYLFRKEGQNVTLSCEQNLNHDAMYWYRQDPGQGLRLIYYSQIVNDFQKGDIAEGYSVSREKKESFPLTVTSAQKNPTAFYLCASSVAGGGSDTQYFGPGTRLTVL.

This clone was observed a handful of times. The gene calls are TRBV29-1 and TRBJ2-3; 9 nucleotides align to TRBD1. V trimming: 3 bases; J trimming: 6 bases; junction bases outside the gene matches: 10. The CDR3 extends over 15 amino acids. Germline values: CDR1 SQVTM, CDR2 ANQGSEA. The CDR3 nucleotides are TGCAGCGTTGACGGGACAGGGAGGCAGTGGGATACGCAGTATTTT. Its translation: CSVDGTGRQWDTQYF.

The V and J genes are TRBV7-8 and TRBJ2-7, with 8 bases that match TRBD2. The CDR3 has 15 residues. With 0 bases clipped from V and 8 bases from J, the junction kept 9 bases outside the gene matches. Germline CDR1 is SGHVS and CDR2 is FQNEAQ. CDR3 protein: CASSLAIGGGVKQYF. As DNA, the CDR3 is TGTGCCAGCAGCTTAGCGATCGGGGGGGGAGTTAAGCAGTACTTC.

The J gene is TRBJ2-7, the V gene TRBV5-1; TRBD2 matches 9 bases. V lost 4 bases, J lost 7 bases, and 6 bases stayed unmatched. The CDR3 loop spans 13 amino acids. Germline assignment: CDR1 SGHRS and CDR2 YFSETQ. The CDR3 is CASSPPAGGEQYF. In nucleotides, the CDR3 is TGCGCCAGCAGCCCCCCGGCGGGGGGGGAGCAGTACTTC. Combining the CDR3 with reference TRBV5-1 and TRBJ2-7 gives the whole variable domain KAGVTQTPRYLIKTRGQQVTLSCSPISGHRSVSWYQQTPGQGLQFLFEYFSETQRNKGNFPGRFSGRQFSNSRSEMNVSTLELGDSALYLCASSPPAGGEQYFGPGTRLTVT.

This chain uses TRBV5-6 with TRBJ2-1, with unresolved D. Per germline, CDR1 SGHDT and CDR2 YYEEEE. There are 17 residues in the CDR3. Trimming removed 4 bases from V and 0 bases from J, with 17 bases in between. The CDR3 bases are TGTGCCAGCAGCCCCTCGGTTCTTCGCAGCTCCTACAATGAGCAGTTCTTC. This codes for CASSPSVLRSSYNEQFF.

This clone was observed a few times. V usage is TRBV7-3 and J usage is TRBJ2-1; 9 nucleotides agree with TRBD2. With 0 bases clipped from V and 6 bases from J, the junction kept 12 bases outside the gene matches. Per the germline V gene, CDR1 is SGHTA and CDR2 is FQGTGA. The CDR3 is 18 residues long. CDR3 in amino acids: CASSLTPLGSGSVNEQFF. As DNA, the CDR3 is TGTGCCAGCAGCTTAACCCCTTTGGGTAGCGGGAGTGTCAATGAGCAGTTCTTC.